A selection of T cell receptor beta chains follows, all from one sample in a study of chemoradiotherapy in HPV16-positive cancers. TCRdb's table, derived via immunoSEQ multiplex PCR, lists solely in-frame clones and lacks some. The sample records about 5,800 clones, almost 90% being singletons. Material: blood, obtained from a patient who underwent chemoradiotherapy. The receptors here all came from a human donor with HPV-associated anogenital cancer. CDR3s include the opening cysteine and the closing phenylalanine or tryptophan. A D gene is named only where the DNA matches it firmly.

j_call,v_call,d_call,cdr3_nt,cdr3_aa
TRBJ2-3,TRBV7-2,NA,TGTGCCAGCAGCTTAGATCAGGGGTCGGGTACGCAGTATTTT,CASSLDQGSGTQYF
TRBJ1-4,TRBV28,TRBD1,TGTGCCACCCTTGAGACCGGGACAGTCCAAAATGAAAAACTGTTTTTT,CATLETGTVQNEKLFF
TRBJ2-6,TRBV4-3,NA,TGCGCCAGCAGCTATGGTACGTCACAAAGTCGGGCCAACGTCCTGACTTTC,CASSYGTSQSRANVLTF
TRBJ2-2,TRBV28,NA,TGTGCCAGCAGCTATGCCCCGGGTGTCAGGCTAACCGGGGAGCTGTTTTTT,CASSYAPGVRLTGELFF
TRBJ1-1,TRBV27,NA,TGTGCCAGCAGTTTACCCCGCAGGGGTGGAAGCACTGAAGCTTTCTTT,CASSLPRRGGSTEAFF
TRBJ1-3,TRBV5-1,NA,TGCGCCAGCAGCTTGGGACTGATTTCTGGAAACACCATATATTTT,CASSLGLISGNTIYF
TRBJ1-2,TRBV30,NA,TGTGCCTGGAGTGTCGACTCCGCTAGAGGGGGCTACACCTTC,CAWSVDSARGGYTF
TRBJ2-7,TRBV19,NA,TGTGCCAGCGGCGGCACTACCTACGAGCAGTACTTC,CASGGTTYEQYF
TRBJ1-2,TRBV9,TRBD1,TGTGCCAGCAGCGGCTATGACAGGGAAGTATTTGGCTACACCTTC,CASSGYDREVFGYTF
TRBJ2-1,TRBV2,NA,TGTGCCAGCATACCTTATGGAGTCTACAATGAGCAGTTCTTC,CASIPYGVYNEQFF
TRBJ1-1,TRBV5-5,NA,TGTGCCAGCAGCTTGCAGGGTGGGAGCACTGAAGCTTTCTTT,CASSLQGGSTEAFF
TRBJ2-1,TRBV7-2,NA,TGTGCCAGCAGCTTTGTGAGAGCGTCGGTCAATGAGCAGTTCTTC,CASSFVRASVNEQFF
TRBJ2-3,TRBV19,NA,TGTGCCAGTAGTATGGAGGTATGGGATACGCAGTATTTT,CASSMEVWDTQYF
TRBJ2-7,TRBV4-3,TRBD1,TGCGCCAGCAGCCAAAAAGCCGGGACAGGGGCCTACGAGCAGTACTTC,CASSQKAGTGAYEQYF
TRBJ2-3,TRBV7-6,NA,TGTGCCAGCAGCTTAGAGGCCTCTGGGGGCACAGATACGCAGTATTTT,CASSLEASGGTDTQYF